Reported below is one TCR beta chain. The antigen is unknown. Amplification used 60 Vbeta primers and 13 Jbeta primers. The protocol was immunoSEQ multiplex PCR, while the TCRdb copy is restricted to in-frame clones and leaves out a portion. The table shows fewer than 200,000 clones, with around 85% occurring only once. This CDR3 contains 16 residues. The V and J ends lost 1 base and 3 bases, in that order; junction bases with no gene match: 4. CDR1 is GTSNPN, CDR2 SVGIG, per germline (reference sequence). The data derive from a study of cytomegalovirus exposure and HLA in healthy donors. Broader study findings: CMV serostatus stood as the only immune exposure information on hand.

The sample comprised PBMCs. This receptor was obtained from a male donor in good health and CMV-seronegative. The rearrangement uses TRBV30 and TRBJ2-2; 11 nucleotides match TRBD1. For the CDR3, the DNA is TGTGCCTGGAGTGCGGACAGGGGGCGTCACACCGGGGAGCTGTTTTTT. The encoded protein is CAWSADRGRHTGELFF. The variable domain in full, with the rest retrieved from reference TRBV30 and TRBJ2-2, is SQTIHQWPATLVQPVGSPLSLECTVEGTSNPNLYWYRQAAGRGLQLLFYSVGIGQISSEVPQNLSASRPQDRQFILSSKKLLLSDSGFYLCAWSADRGRHTGELFFGEGSRLTVL.